This TCR beta chain was obtained from a study of cytomegalovirus exposure and HLA in healthy donors. Nominal health characterized the donors when sampled, though unrecorded immune exposures were likely. CDR1 is MDHEN and CDR2 is SYDVKM in the germline V gene. CDR3 size: 17 residues. V gave up 5 bases and J gave up 4 bases; unmatched junction bases: 11. 60 Vbeta and 13 Jbeta primers were used in PCR. The method was immunoSEQ multiplex PCR; TCRdb's version includes in-frame clones alone and lacks a portion of them. The table lists over 120,000 clones, 74% of them singletons. V usage is TRBV28 and J usage is TRBJ1-1, with 12 bases lining up with TRBD1. This receptor was obtained from a man aged 18 to 29 in good health and CMV-seropositive. Input material: PBMCs. In DNA form, the CDR3 reads TGTGCCAGCAGTCTCGGGACAGGGGGCGCGGGTGGCACTGAAGCTTTCTTT. This translates into CASSLGTGGAGGTEAFF.